These T cell receptor beta chains were read from a single sample in a study of blood T cell repertoires in COVID-19. Libraries were prepared by immunoSEQ multiplex PCR; TCRdb keeps only in-frame clonotypes and omits some of them. The table lists 250,000 to 300,000 clones, 75% to 90% of them singletons. The specimen sequenced was peripheral blood. The origin of the receptors is a woman aged 55 to 70 with acute or convalescent COVID-19. CDR3s include the opening cysteine and the closing phenylalanine or tryptophan. Fields, in order: D gene, J gene, V gene, CDR3 DNA, CDR3 protein. The D gene is left open where the match is weak.

NA	TRBJ1-1	TRBV18	TGTGCCAGCTCACCAAGCCTCAGGGTGGACACTGAAGCTTTCTTT	CASSPSLRVDTEAFF
NA	TRBJ2-7	TRBV11-2	TGTGCCAGCAGCTTTAGCGGAAGAGGCTACGAGCAGTACTTC	CASSFSGRGYEQYF
NA	TRBJ2-7	TRBV6-2/TRBV6-3	TGTGCCAGCAGCGACAGTTACTACGAGCAGTACTTC	CASSDSYYEQYF
NA	TRBJ2-1	TRBV10-3	TGTGCCATCAGTGACGGGGGACAGACCTACAATGAGCAGTTCTTC	CAISDGGQTYNEQFF
NA	TRBJ2-2	TRBV28	TGTGCCAGCAGTCGGACTACCGCGAACACCGGGGAGCTGTTTTTT	CASSRTTANTGELFF
NA	TRBJ2-1	TRBV30	TGTGCCTGGAGTGTACGTCGCGGCAGGGTGAGGGAGCAGTTCTTC	CAWSVRRGRVREQFF
NA	TRBJ1-6	TRBV27	TGTGCCAGCAGTTTACGGGGTAGCAATTCACCCCTCCACTTT	CASSLRGSNSPLHF
NA	TRBJ1-3	TRBV7-9	TGTGCCAGCAGCTTAGCCGGGGACACTGGAAACACCATATATTTT	CASSLAGDTGNTIYF
NA	TRBJ2-2	TRBV5-1	TGCGCCAGCAGCTTGGGAGGTCAGCGGAGTTCCGGGGAGCTGTTTTTT	CASSLGGQRSSGELFF
TRBD2	TRBJ2-1	TRBV3-1/TRBV3-2	TGTGCCAGCAGCCAAGCACTTGCGGGGGGGCGAGATGAGCAGTTCTTC	CASSQALAGGRDEQFF
NA	TRBJ2-3	TRBV7-2	TGTGCCAGCAGCTTAGCGACAGAATACGATACGCAGTATTTT	CASSLATEYDTQYF
NA	TRBJ2-2	TRBV5-1	TGCGCCAGCAGCACCCAACAGGGCGTCGGGGAGCTGTTTTTT	CASSTQQGVGELFF
TRBD1	TRBJ2-4	TRBV2	TGTGCCAGCAGTGTGGGCGACAGGGTGAAAAACATTCAGTACTTC	CASSVGDRVKNIQYF